This TCR beta chain was captured in a study of blood T cell repertoires in COVID-19 (dated by TCRdb to the early 2020s). Describing the broader study: Samples covering the acute and convalescent phases of COVID-19 were provided by collaborators in the United States, Italy and Spain. The prospective study material was composed of cDNA or gDNA derived from T cells, B-cell-depleted T cells, or PBMCs. The dataset comprised deeply sampled blood TCRbeta repertoires from subjects exposed to, actively infected with, or recovered from COVID-19. The repertoires were released in a freely available public database meant as a resource for research on the immune response to SARS-CoV-2. Samples were obtained from the ongoing ImmuneRACE study (first 160 participants) and from about 1,300 subjects provided by 6 global collaborators. The sample metadata nearly always contained a de-identified subject ID, COVID-19 status, age in years and sex. Where available, HLA class I and class II types were taken from metadata supplied by the sample provider and were not determined by assay-based typing.

The immunoSEQ Assay, a bias-controlled multiplex PCR, was used to amplify TCRbeta CDR3 regions from genomic DNA. In the source study's methods: Nucleated cell counts per sample were estimated from amplification of reference gene primers within the assay. To quantify the absolute abundance of each unique TCRbeta CDR3 rearrangement, sequence reads were collapsed and filtered. For each sample, productive Simpson clonality was calculated by taking the square root of Simpson's diversity index across productive rearrangements. What TCRdb holds here is the immuneACCESS table cut down to in-frame rearrangements. Part of the clones is not present; checked against another copy, under half of the missing clones reflect an unresolved V gene, and the others are unexplained. From that table come the V and J calls and clone size; the DNA was used to work out D and trimming. The sample table records about 190,000 clones; about 77% of these occur just once. Approximately 3% of the sample comes from the top ten.

Overall results and qualifications from the work: How much clinical and demographic metadata was included differed by source and by participant, and the metadata was provided uncurated.

In the case of this clone: This receptor's antigen is unknown. Base qualities are not recorded, but no much larger clone differs from it by a single base.

V lost 7 bases and J lost 3 bases; the stretch between them is 20 bases long. From the cysteine up to the phenylalanine, the CDR3 has a length of 16 residues. This entry keeps only the CDR3 DNA: 48 bases, framed from base 1. From the germline V gene, CDR1 is SGHTS and CDR2 is YDEGEE. The collaborating institutions used their own protocols to collect whole blood in K2EDTA tubes. For TCRbeta analysis, collaborators shipped samples in one of three forms: frozen whole blood, isolated PBMCs, or DNA extracted from either of those sample types. The sequence derives from a woman older than 75 with active or convalescent COVID-19. The specimen sequenced was peripheral blood. The chain uses TRBV5-8 and TRBJ1-5, with a weak D call of TRBD1 (5 bases match). The CDR3 region reads CASGFSLDRYNQPQHF. The DNA is TGTGCCAGCGGGTTTTCTCTTGACAGATACAATCAGCCCCAGCATTTT. The full variable domain, completed from the reference TRBV5-8 and TRBJ1-5 proteins outside the CDR3, reads EAGVTQSPTHLIKTRGQQATLRCSPISGHTSVYWYQQALGLGLQFLLWYDEGEERNRGNFPPRFSGRQFPNYSSELNVNALELEDSALYLCASGFSLDRYNQPQHFGDGTRLSIL.